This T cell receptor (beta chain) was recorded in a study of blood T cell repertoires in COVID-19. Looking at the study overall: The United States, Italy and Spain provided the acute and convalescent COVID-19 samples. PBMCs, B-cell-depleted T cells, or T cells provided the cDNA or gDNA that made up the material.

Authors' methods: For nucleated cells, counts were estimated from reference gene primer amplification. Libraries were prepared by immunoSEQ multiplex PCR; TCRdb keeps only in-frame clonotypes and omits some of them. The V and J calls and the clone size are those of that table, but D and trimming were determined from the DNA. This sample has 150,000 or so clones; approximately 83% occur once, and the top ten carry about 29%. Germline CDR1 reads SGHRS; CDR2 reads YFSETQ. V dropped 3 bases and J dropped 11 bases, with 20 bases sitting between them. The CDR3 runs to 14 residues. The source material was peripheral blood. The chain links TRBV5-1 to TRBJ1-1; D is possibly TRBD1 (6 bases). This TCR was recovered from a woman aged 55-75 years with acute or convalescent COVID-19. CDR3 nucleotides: TGCGCCAGCAGCTCTTCTGTATTCGCAGGGGACGCTTTCTTT. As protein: CASSSSVFAGDAFF.